The 18 T cell receptor beta chains presented below share a single source sample, sequenced in a study of regulatory T cells in long-lasting Graves disease (dated by TCRdb to about 2021). The time point label, read with the paper, signifies: newly diagnosed GD, antithyroid drugs for less than 3 months. For both TCR sequencing and RNA sequencing, RNA was extracted from PBMCs in TRIzol. The method was multiplex PCR. For sequencing, an Illumina HiSeq 4000 was employed. CDR3 regions were amplified by Arm-PCR with iRepertoire HTBI primers to construct TCR beta libraries. The public sequencing data were trimmed at Q25 with fastp and processed into clonotypes with MiXCR by TCRdb, which kept only in-frame beta chains. Rows with a matching CDR3 protein are joined into one entry that keeps the most common DNA and genes. The table for this sample lists about 620,000 distinct CDR3 sequences; roughly 16% of them were counted only once. The top ten clonotypes cover 18% of the sample.

The same data also contributed to another study, on T cells in Graves' hyperthyroidism and ophthalmopathy.

This sample comprised peripheral blood mononuclear cells (PBMCs), obtained at new diagnosis, from a patient treated with antithyroid drugs. The receptors derive from a woman between 25 and 40 years old with Graves disease. Donor details come from another sample of the same person, matched by shared clones.

This clonotype came up once. A far larger clone is a single base away, which makes a read error likely. This sequence joins TRBV28 and TRBJ2-1, with 11 bases aligning to TRBD2. Near its end, the DNA agrees better with TRBJ2-5, so the J call may be wrong. Germline assignment: CDR1 MDHEN and CDR2 SYDVKM. The CDR3 totals 16 residues. CDR3 bases: TGTGCCATCAGTCCAATAACTAGCGGGAGCAAAGAGACCCAGTACTTC. It yields the protein CAISPITSGSKETQYF.

This chain joins TRBV28 and TRBJ2-7, with 11 bases lining up with TRBD1. CDR1 is MDHEN and CDR2 is SYDVKM in the germline V gene. The J segment lost 3 bases and the V segment lost 6 bases, leaving 10 bases of the junction unmatched. The CDR3 contains 16 residues. CDR3: CASSFAGTGGSYEQYF. The CDR3 DNA sequence: TGTGCCAGCAGCTTCGCCGGGACAGGGGGAAGCTACGAGCAGTACTTC.

This clonotype was seen at least ten times. This sequence joins TRBV5-6 and TRBJ1-1; the D is unclear. Germline CDR1 is SGHDT and CDR2 is YYEEEE. V was clipped by 4 bases and J by 5 bases, with 15 bases between them. The CDR3 totals 14 residues. DNA for the CDR3: TGTGCCAGCAGCCCCGTTGGGGTCGGAACTGAAGCTTTCTTT. Translating it yields CASSPVGVGTEAFF.

There are many counts of this clonotype. The chain has TRBV28 and TRBJ1-5; 7 bases are a match to TRBD1. There are 17 residues in the CDR3. V dropped 4 bases and J dropped 0; count of bases not matched to a gene: 9. CDR1 and CDR2 from the germline V gene are MDHEN and SYDVKM. The CDR3 protein is CASSSRDRYYSNQPQHF. CDR3 nucleotides: TGTGCCAGCAGTTCGCGGGACAGATATTATAGCAATCAGCCCCAGCATTTT.

This clonotype was counted between two and nine times. Here the CDR3 DNA reads TGTGCCAGCATCCCGCAGGGGGTCAATGGCTACACCTTC. Encoded protein: CASIPQGVNGYTF. V and J are TRBV28 and TRBJ1-2; TRBD1 matches 7 bases. This CDR3 comprises 13 residues. Germline CDR1 MDHEN, CDR2 SYDVKM. J was trimmed by 6 bases and V by 7 bases; bases with no gene match: 8.

This clonotype was counted many times. CDR3 in DNA: TGTGCCAGCAGTTCCCCCCCCACAGGGTCCCCCTACGAGCAGTACTTC. Translation: CASSSPPTGSPYEQYF. The chain couples TRBV12-3 or TRBV12-4 to TRBJ2-7; tentatively, D is TRBD1 (6 bases). Trimming removed 4 bases from V and 2 bases from J, with 18 bases in between. There are 16 residues in the CDR3.

This clonotype was recorded many times. This rearrangement joins TRBV20-1 to TRBJ1-1; TRBD1 matches at 8 bases. Unmatched junction bases numbered 9, after V lost 3 bases and J lost 6 bases. This CDR3 is built from 14 residues. Germline-derived CDR1 and CDR2 are DFQATT and SNEGSKA (reference sequence). The CDR3 nucleotides read TGCAGTGCTAGGGTTGGACAGGGAGGGTCTGAAGCTTTCTTT. It translates to CSARVGQGGSEAFF.

This clonotype was observed a few times. The rearrangement joins TRBV7-2 to TRBJ2-2, with TRBD2 identical over 15 bases. This CDR3 region has 20 residues. Germline CDR1 and CDR2: SGHTA and FQGNSA. Trimming took 2 bases from V and 3 from J; bases not matched to a gene: 10. CDR3 nucleotides: TGTGCCAGCAGCTTAAACGGCGGGACTAGCGGGAGGCGTTACACCGGGGAGCTGTTTTTT. Translating it yields CASSLNGGTSGRRYTGELFF.

This clonotype was counted only a few times. V gene TRBV20-1 combines with J gene TRBJ2-5; TRBD2 matches at 9 bases. Germline values: CDR1 DFQATT, CDR2 SNEGSKA (reference sequence). CDR3 length: 13 residues. With 3 bases clipped from V and 4 bases from J, the junction kept 3 bases outside the gene matches. CDR3 DNA sequence: TGCAGTGCTAGTAAGCGGGGGGCAGAGACCCAGTACTTC. Amino acids: CSASKRGAETQYF.

The genes are TRBV18 and TRBJ2-3; no clear D. The CDR3 covers 15 residues. CDR1 and CDR2 (germline): KGHSH, LQKENI. V lost 1 base to trimming and J lost 0 bases, with 8 bases between them. The CDR3 loop reads CASSPRQLSTDTQYF. CDR3 DNA sequence: TGTGCCAGCTCACCACGCCAGTTGAGCACAGATACGCAGTATTTT.

This clonotype was detected only a few times. This sequence joins TRBV5-1 and TRBJ2-1, with D maybe TRBD1 (5 bases). The CDR3 loop spans 17 amino acids. Trimming took 2 bases from V and 0 from J, leaving 15 bases between them. CDR1 is SGHRS and CDR2 is YFSETQ in the germline V gene. In DNA form, the CDR3 reads TGCGCCAGCAGCTTAGCAGGGTCCCCGAGCTCCTACAATGAGCAGTTCTTC. It specifies CASSLAGSPSSYNEQFF. Drawing the rest from reference TRBV5-1 and TRBJ2-1, the complete variable domain is KAGVTQTPRYLIKTRGQQVTLSCSPISGHRSVSWYQQTPGQGLQFLFEYFSETQRNKGNFPGRFSGRQFSNSRSEMNVSTLELGDSALYLCASSLAGSPSSYNEQFFGPGTRLTVL.

The chain employs TRBV11-2 and TRBJ1-3; D is ambiguous. The CDR3 totals 15 residues. Trimming removed 0 bases at V and 0 bases at J, with 6 bases between. Germline loops: CDR1 SGHAT, CDR2 FQNNGV. This CDR3 reads CASSLDTSSGNTIYF. As DNA, the CDR3 is TGTGCCAGCAGCTTAGACACGAGCTCTGGAAACACCATATATTTT.

There are many counts of this clonotype. The chain employs TRBV29-1 and TRBJ2-2; D possibly matches TRBD1 or TRBD2 (5 bases each). The germline gives CDR1 SQVTM, CDR2 ANQGSEA. The germline V and J ends were trimmed by 2 bases and 3 bases, with 10 bases remaining between them. The CDR3 runs to 14 residues. CDR3 bases: TGCAGCGTTGAATTCGGGGCGTACACCGGGGAGCTGTTTTTT. Amino acid sequence: CSVEFGAYTGELFF.

As to this clonotype: A much larger clone lies one base from this, so it may be a read error. The chain joins TRBV29-1 to TRBJ2-5; D is uncertain. Germline CDR1 and CDR2: SQVTM and ANQGSEA. The CDR3 has 11 residues. Trimming cost V 7 bases and J 5 bases, with 11 bases left between them. The CDR3 is CSAVVSETQYF. The CDR3 bases are TGCAGCGCTGTAGTAAGTGAGACCCAGTACTTC. Looking up the rest from reference TRBV29-1 and TRBJ2-5 gives the full variable domain: SAVISQKPSRDICQRGTSLTIQCQVDSQVTMMFWYRQQPGQSLTLIATANQGSEATYESGFVIDKFPISRPNLTFSTLTVSNMSPEDSSIYLCSAVVSETQYFGPGTRLLVL.

This clonotype was seen only a few times. In DNA form, the CDR3 reads TGTGCCACCAGCAGAGATCGTCGGGGGGGAGAAGCTTTCTTT. Encoded protein: CATSRDRRGGEAFF. V and J are TRBV15 and TRBJ1-1, with D maybe TRBD1 (5 bases). Trimming took off 0 bases at V and 8 bases at J, with 13 bases between the two ends. CDR1 LNHNV and CDR2 YYDKDF come from the germline V gene (reference sequence). The CDR3 is 14 residues long.

This sequence joins TRBV4-1 and TRBJ1-1; D gene uncertain. The V and J ends lost 1 base and 3 bases respectively, with 9 bases between them. CDR1 and CDR2 (germline): MGHRA, YSYEKL. The CDR3 sequence is 14 residues long. Here the CDR3 reads CASSQVRTDTEAFF. CDR3 DNA sequence: TGCGCCAGCAGCCAAGTGCGCACTGACACTGAAGCTTTCTTT.

The chain uses TRBV6-1 and TRBJ1-6, with unresolved D. The V and J ends lost 11 bases and 5 bases respectively, with 13 bases between them. The V gene's germline CDR1 is MNHNS and CDR2 SASEGT. This CDR3 comprises 13 residues. The CDR3: CAAAAVNNSPLHF. CDR3 nucleotide sequence: TGTGCCGCCGCGGCAGTCAATAATTCACCCCTCCACTTT.

There are a few counts of this clonotype. A junction end diverges from the germline sequence, so it may reflect a read error. The chain carries TRBV19 and TRBJ1-5; 8 bases agree with TRBD1. Germline V gene sequence: CDR1 LNHDA, CDR2 SQIVND (reference sequence). The CDR3 runs to 16 residues. As DNA, the CDR3 is TGTGCCAGTAGCAAGGGCCGCGGACAGGGAAGTTCGGGGGGCATTTTT. Its protein is CASSKGRGQGSSGGIF.